This TCR beta chain derives from a study of tumor and adjacent non-tumor tissue in lung cancer. Study-wide findings and caveats: Significantly higher TCR diversity was found in tumor than normal lung. Shorter survival was associated with higher TCR diversity in tumors.

RNA was extracted from bulk tissue without any cell sorting. Newly diagnosed lung cancer patients had thoracic surgery in China, August–November 2014, without prior chemotherapy. A modified ARM-PCR protocol with three rounds of nested PCR amplified TCRbeta. TCRdb re-analysed the multiplex PCR reads in MiXCR, keeping a single row per CDR3 protein. Here the sample spans roughly 150,000 distinct CDR3 sequences, approximately 72% being singletons. For this clonotype: The antigen remains unidentified. One junction end disagrees with the germline gene, perhaps due to a read error.

The CDR3 has 17 residues. Germline CDR1 SGHAT, CDR2 FQDESV (reference sequence). This chain uses TRBV11-1 with TRBJ1-1; 9 bases align to TRBD1. The sample was lung tumor tissue. This sequence was found in a man between 60 and 75 years old with small cell lung cancer. The CDR3 region is CSSSRDPGQGKSTEAFF. The CDR3 nucleotides read TGTTCCAGCAGCCGCGACCCGGGACAGGGAAAAAGCACTGAAGCTTTCTTT. The full variable domain, completed using reference TRBV11-1 and TRBJ1-1, is EAEVAQSPRYKITEKSQAVAFWCDPISGHATLYWYRQILGQGPELLVQFQDESVVDDSQLPKDRFSAERLKGVDSTLKIQPAELGDSAMYLCSSSRDPGQGKSTEAFFGQGTRLTVV.